Following are 19 T cell receptor beta chains from one sample sequenced in a study of CD8 T cells in Susac syndrome. It was with random hexamers that 0.5 to 1 ug RNA was reverse transcribed. TCRdb analysed the immunoSEQ multiplex PCR reads with MiXCR anew, one entry per CDR3 protein. The repertoire holds almost 450,000 distinct CDR3 sequences, around 85% seen once, with more than 0.09% in the top ten. Material: CD8+ T cells from PBMCs. These receptors originate from a human donor with multiple sclerosis.

CDR3 sequence reads: CSARGYYDYEQYF. For the CDR3, the DNA is TGCAGTGCTAGGGGGTACTATGACTACGAGCAGTACTTC. The genes are TRBV20-1 and TRBJ2-7; D is unclear. V lost 3 bases and J 3 bases, leaving 12 bases between the germline ends. The V gene's germline CDR1 is DFQATT and CDR2 SNEGSKA (reference sequence). The CDR3 runs to 13 residues.

Only a few counts were recorded for this clonotype. J is TRBJ1-2 and V is TRBV6-2 or TRBV6-3; D not resolved. Trimming took 1 base from V and 1 from J, leaving 19 bases between them. Germline V lookup: CDR1 MNHEY, CDR2 SVGEGT. The CDR3 has 18 amino acids. CDR3: CASSYFDPRVLLNYGYTF. The DNA for the CDR3 is TGTGCCAGCAGTTACTTCGATCCCCGGGTCCTCCTTAACTATGGCTACACCTTC.

CDR3 in DNA: TGTGCCAGCAGCCAGTTACGGGGGGTGGAAGAGACCCAGTACTTC. Translation gives CASSQLRGVEETQYF. The rearrangement joins TRBV3-1 to TRBJ2-5; 7 bases line up with TRBD2. The germline V gene has CDR1 LGHDT and CDR2 YNNKEL (reference sequence). V lost 3 bases and J lost 3; bases outside the gene matches: 7. The CDR3 sequence is 15 residues long.

The V gene is TRBV6-5, the J gene TRBJ2-7; TRBD2 matches 7 bases. Trimming cost V 2 bases and J 5 bases; bases outside gene matches: 18. This CDR3 contains 18 residues. CDR1 MNHEY and CDR2 SVGAGI come from the germline V gene. The CDR3: CASSYEPLSAGAGNEQYF. In DNA form, the CDR3 reads TGTGCCAGCAGTTACGAACCCCTGAGCGCGGGAGCTGGGAACGAGCAGTACTTC.

This clonotype was picked up one time. The V gene is TRBV27, the J gene TRBJ2-1; TRBD1 matches at 9 bases. Germline CDR1 reads MNHEY; CDR2 reads SMNVEV (reference sequence). The CDR3 has 14 residues. The junction had 10 bases not matched to a gene; V was cut back by 4 bases and J by 12 bases. In nucleotides, the CDR3 is TGTGCCAGCAGTTCCGGGACAGGGATGGTAGTGCAGTTCTTC. Translation: CASSSGTGMVVQFF.

The chain couples TRBV29-1 to TRBJ2-7; D is unresolved. V shed 4 bases and J shed 0 bases, with 7 bases lying between them. Per the germline V gene, CDR1 is SQVTM and CDR2 is ANQGSEA. There are 12 residues in the CDR3. DNA of the CDR3: TGCAGCGTTGTTCTTACCTCCTACGAGCAGTACTTC. Its protein is CSVVLTSYEQYF.

This chain links TRBV4-1 with TRBJ2-7; D may be TRBD2 (6 bases). From germline, CDR1 is MGHRA and CDR2 YSYEKL. The CDR3 totals 16 residues. V lost 1 base to trimming and J lost 0 bases, with 13 bases between them. This chain's CDR3 is CASSQGLSSDSYEQYF. The CDR3 nucleotides read TGCGCCAGCAGCCAAGGTTTGTCTAGCGACTCCTACGAGCAGTACTTC.

This chain links TRBV4-1 with TRBJ2-7; TRBD1 aligns across 7 bases. The V gene end was trimmed by 4 bases and the J gene end by 2 bases; junction bases not matched to a gene: 8. The CDR3 covers 15 residues. Germline lookup yields CDR1 MGHRA and CDR2 YSYEKL. The CDR3 DNA sequence: TGCGCCAGCAGCCCCCAACACGGGACAGCCTACGAGCAGTACTTC. The encoded protein is CASSPQHGTAYEQYF.

This rearrangement joins TRBV27 to TRBJ2-1; tentative D call: TRBD1 (5 bases). CDR3 length: 13 residues. Trimming pared 4 bases from V and 6 bases from J, leaving 10 bases between. Germline V CDR1 and CDR2: MNHEY, SMNVEV (reference sequence). This chain's CDR3 is CASSWGPFNEQFF. The CDR3 region has the DNA TGTGCCAGCAGTTGGGGCCCCTTCAATGAGCAGTTCTTC.

The J gene is TRBJ2-2, the V gene TRBV29-1; D remains ambiguous. The CDR3 spans 16 residues. Germline CDR1 is SQVTM and CDR2 is ANQGSEA. Trimming pared 4 bases from V and 6 bases from J, leaving 21 bases between. CDR3 region: CSVVGPAGDEAGELFF. CDR3 in DNA: TGCAGCGTTGTGGGCCCCGCCGGCGATGAGGCCGGGGAGCTGTTTTTT.

The chain joins TRBV25-1 to TRBJ1-1, with D hard to call. The CDR3 is 14 amino acids. The germline CDR1 and CDR2 sequences are MGHDK and SYGVNS. Trimming took off 1 base at V and 3 bases at J, with 9 bases between the two ends. The CDR3 protein is CASSEFDGDTEAFF. The CDR3 nucleotides read TGTGCCAGCAGTGAATTCGATGGGGACACTGAAGCTTTCTTT.

The V and J genes are TRBV2 and TRBJ1-1; no reliable D call. The CDR3 is 14 amino acids. Germline loops: CDR1 SNHLY, CDR2 FYNNEI. V lost 9 bases and J lost 0, with 14 bases in between. The DNA of the CDR3 is TGTGCCAGAGGCGGGATCGGGGTGAACACTGAAGCTTTCTTT. Protein product: CARGGIGVNTEAFF.

The rearrangement links TRBV5-4 to TRBJ2-2, with unresolved D. Germline V gives CDR1 SGHNT, CDR2 YYREEE (reference sequence). The CDR3 totals 13 residues. Between the trimmed V and J ends, which lost 1 base and 3 bases, there was a span of 4 bases. Here the CDR3 reads CASSLFDTGELFF. CDR3 nucleotide sequence: TGTGCCAGCAGCTTGTTTGACACCGGGGAGCTGTTTTTT.

The rearrangement uses TRBV27 and TRBJ1-4; D is undetermined. CDR3 size: 17 residues. Deletions cut 5 bases from V and 3 bases from J, with 19 bases between. CDR1 and CDR2 from the germline V gene are MNHEY and SMNVEV (reference sequence). This CDR3 reads CASSAIPVGWSNEKLFF. CDR3 DNA sequence: TGTGCCAGCAGTGCTATCCCAGTGGGGTGGTCTAATGAAAAACTGTTTTTT.

The chain links TRBV7-9 to TRBJ2-2; D possibly matches TRBD1 or TRBD2 (5 bases each). This CDR3 has 15 residues. Trimming left V 5 bases short and J 1 base short, with 11 bases between. The germline CDR1 and CDR2 sequences are SEHNR and FQNEAQ (reference sequence). The CDR3 nucleotides are TGTGCCAGCAGCAAGACAGAGGGGAACACCGGGGAGCTGTTTTTT. It encodes CASSKTEGNTGELFF.

The rearrangement joins TRBV11-2 to TRBJ1-1; 8 nucleotides match TRBD1. Trimming took 5 bases from V and 3 from J; bases not matched to a gene: 8. There are 15 residues in the CDR3. CDR1 is SGHAT, CDR2 FQNNGV, per germline. Written as DNA, the CDR3 is TGTGCCAGCAGCACTCCTCAGACAGGGGACACTGAAGCTTTCTTT. As protein: CASSTPQTGDTEAFF.

The V call is TRBV29-1, the J call TRBJ2-2; 9 positions agree with TRBD2. With 5 bases clipped from V and 7 bases from J, the junction kept 8 bases outside the gene matches. Per germline, CDR1 SQVTM and CDR2 ANQGSEA. The CDR3 sequence is 14 residues long. CDR3 protein: CSVPAGGPVGELFF. The CDR3 DNA follows: TGCAGCGTTCCCGCGGGAGGGCCAGTCGGGGAGCTGTTTTTT.

This sequence joins TRBV28 and TRBJ1-1; 8 bases align to TRBD1. CDR1 is MDHEN and CDR2 is SYDVKM in the germline V gene. V dropped 2 bases and J dropped 0; count of bases not matched to a gene: 20. The CDR3 is 21 residues long. The CDR3 DNA follows: TGTGCCAGCAGTTTAACCAGACCAAAACTAAACAGGGGGGGATTGAACACTGAAGCTTTCTTT. Protein product: CASSLTRPKLNRGGLNTEAFF.

The V call is TRBV4-1, the J call TRBJ2-2; no clear D gene. Germline V gene sequence: CDR1 MGHRA, CDR2 YSYEKL. Trimming cost V 5 bases and J 5 bases, with 12 bases left between them. The CDR3 has 14 amino acids. The chain's CDR3 is CASSVFIETGELFF. In DNA, the CDR3 is TGCGCCAGCAGCGTCTTCATTGAGACCGGGGAGCTGTTTTTT.